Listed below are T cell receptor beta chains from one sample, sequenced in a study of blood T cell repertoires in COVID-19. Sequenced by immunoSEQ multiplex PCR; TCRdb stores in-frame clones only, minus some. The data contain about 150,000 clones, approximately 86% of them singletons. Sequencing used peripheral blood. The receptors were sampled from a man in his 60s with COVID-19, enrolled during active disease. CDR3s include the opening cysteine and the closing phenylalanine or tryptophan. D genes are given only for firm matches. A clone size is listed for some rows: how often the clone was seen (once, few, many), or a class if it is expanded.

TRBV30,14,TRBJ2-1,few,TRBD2,CAWTSGYSYNEQFF,TGTGCCTGGACTAGCGGATACTCCTACAATGAGCAGTTCTTC
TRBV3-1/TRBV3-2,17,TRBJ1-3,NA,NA,CASSQAGRGHSGNTIYF,TGTGCCAGCAGCCAAGCGGGGAGAGGCCACTCTGGAAACACCATATATTTT
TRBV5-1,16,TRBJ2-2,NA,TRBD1,CASSDTGTGNTGELFF,TGCGCCAGCAGTGATACCGGGACAGGGAACACCGGGGAGCTGTTTTTT
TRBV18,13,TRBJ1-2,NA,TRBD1,CASSPNRGIHYTF,TGTGCCAGCTCACCGAACAGGGGCATTCATTACACCTTC
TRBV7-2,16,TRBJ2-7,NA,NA,CASSSLGGQTSYEQYF,TGTGCCAGCAGCTCGCTGGGGGGACAGACCTCCTACGAGCAGTACTTC
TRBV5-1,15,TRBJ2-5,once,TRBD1,CASSQIPGQGETQYF,TGCGCCAGCAGTCAGATACCGGGACAGGGAGAGACCCAGTACTTC
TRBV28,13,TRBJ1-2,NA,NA,CASRRDRNYGYTF,TGTGCCAGCAGGCGAGACAGGAACTATGGCTACACCTTC
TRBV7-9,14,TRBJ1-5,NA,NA,CASSLGALNEPQHF,TGTGCCAGCAGCTTAGGGGCCCTCAATGAGCCCCAGCATTTT
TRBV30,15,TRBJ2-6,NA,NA,CAWIGGRSGANVLTF,TGTGCCTGGATCGGCGGGCGCTCTGGGGCCAACGTCCTGACTTTC
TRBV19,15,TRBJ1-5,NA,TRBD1,CASRLGQGAGQPQHF,TGTGCCAGTAGGTTAGGACAGGGGGCTGGACAGCCCCAGCATTTT
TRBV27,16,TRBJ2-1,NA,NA,CASSLSQLVPYNEQFF,TGTGCCAGCAGTTTATCCCAGCTAGTTCCCTACAATGAGCAGTTCTTC
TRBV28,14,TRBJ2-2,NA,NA,CASNTQGNTGELFF,TGTGCCAGCAATACCCAGGGGAATACCGGGGAGCTGTTTTTT
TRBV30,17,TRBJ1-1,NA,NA,CAWSVPGRGFPNTEAFF,TGTGCCTGGAGTGTACCAGGCAGGGGCTTCCCGAACACTGAAGCTTTCTTT
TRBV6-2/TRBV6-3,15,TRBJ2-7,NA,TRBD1,CASSQSGTGTYEQYF,TGTGCCAGCAGCCAATCCGGGACAGGGACCTACGAGCAGTACTTC
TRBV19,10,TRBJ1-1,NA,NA,CASGQSEAFF,TGTGCCAGTGGACAATCTGAAGCTTTCTTT
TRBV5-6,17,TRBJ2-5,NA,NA,CASSAPPGTAKQETQYF,TGTGCCAGCAGCGCCCCTCCCGGGACTGCGAAGCAAGAGACCCAGTACTTC
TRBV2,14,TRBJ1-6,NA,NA,CASSNPPGNSPLHF,TGTGCCAGCAGTAACCCCCCGGGGAATTCACCCCTCCACTTT
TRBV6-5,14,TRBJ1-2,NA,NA,CASSHDRLIYGYTF,TGTGCCAGCAGTCACGACAGGCTGATCTATGGCTACACCTTC
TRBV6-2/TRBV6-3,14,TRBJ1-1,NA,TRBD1,CASSLPDRVTEAFF,TGTGCCAGCAGTCTCCCGGACAGGGTCACTGAAGCTTTCTTT
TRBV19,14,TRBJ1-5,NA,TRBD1,CASTGQGSNQPQHF,TGTGCCAGTACCGGACAGGGGAGCAATCAGCCCCAGCATTTT
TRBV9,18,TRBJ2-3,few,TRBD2,CASSVATSGGLSTDTQYF,TGTGCCAGCAGCGTAGCGACTAGCGGGGGGTTAAGCACAGATACGCAGTATTTT
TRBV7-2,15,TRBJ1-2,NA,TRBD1,CASSPMGRGNYGYTF,TGTGCCAGCAGCCCGATGGGCAGGGGGAACTATGGCTACACCTTC
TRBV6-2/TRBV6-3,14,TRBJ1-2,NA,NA,CASSYRQSNYGYTF,TGTGCCAGCAGTTACCGACAGTCTAACTATGGCTACACCTTC
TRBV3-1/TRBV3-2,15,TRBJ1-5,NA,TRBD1,CASSQTGGRNQPQHF,TGTGCCAGCAGCCAAACAGGGGGCCGCAATCAGCCCCAGCATTTT
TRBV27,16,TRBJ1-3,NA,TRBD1,CASSTRTGKGWNTIYF,TGTGCCAGCAGTACCCGGACAGGGAAGGGCTGGAACACCATATATTTT
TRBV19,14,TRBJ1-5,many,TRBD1,CASRTTGAKQPQHF,TGTGCCAGTAGGACGACAGGGGCCAAACAGCCCCAGCATTTT
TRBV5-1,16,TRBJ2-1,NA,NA,CASSPQGGFGGNEQFF,TGCGCCAGCAGCCCACAGGGAGGGTTCGGTGGCAATGAGCAGTTCTTC
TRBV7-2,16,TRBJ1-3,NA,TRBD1,CASSSDRGRSGNTIYF,TGTGCCAGCAGCTCGGACAGGGGACGCTCTGGAAACACCATATATTTT
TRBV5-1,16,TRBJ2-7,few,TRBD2,CASSLGPAGASYEQYF,TGCGCCAGCAGCTTGGGTCCAGCGGGGGCCTCCTACGAGCAGTACTTC
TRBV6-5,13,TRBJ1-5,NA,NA,CASSYVAGQPQHF,TGTGCCAGCAGTTACGTTGCGGGACAGCCCCAGCATTTT